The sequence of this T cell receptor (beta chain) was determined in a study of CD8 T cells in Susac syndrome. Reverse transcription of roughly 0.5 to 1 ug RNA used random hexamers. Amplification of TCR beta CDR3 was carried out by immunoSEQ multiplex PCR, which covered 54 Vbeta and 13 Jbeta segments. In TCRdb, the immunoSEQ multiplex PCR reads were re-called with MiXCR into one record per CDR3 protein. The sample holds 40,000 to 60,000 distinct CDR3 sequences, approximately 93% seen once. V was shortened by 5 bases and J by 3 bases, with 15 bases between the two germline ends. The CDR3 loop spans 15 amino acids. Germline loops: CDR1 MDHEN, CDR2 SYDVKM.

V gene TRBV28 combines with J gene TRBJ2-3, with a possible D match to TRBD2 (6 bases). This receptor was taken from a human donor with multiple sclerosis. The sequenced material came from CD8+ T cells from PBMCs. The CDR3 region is CASSADSAGTDTQYF. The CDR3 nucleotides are TGTGCCAGCAGTGCCGACTCGGCGGGGACAGATACGCAGTATTTT.